The clone carrying this TCR beta chain was counted once. Original data processing: Reference gene primer amplification in the assay estimated nucleated cell counts. Generated by immunoSEQ multiplex PCR, the TCRdb table keeps only in-frame clones and is missing some. The DNA gave D and trimming, while V, J and clone size come from that table. Counted here are 130,000 or so clones, 70% to 90% occurring once; the ten biggest clones make up around 8.4%. The data derive from a study of blood T cell repertoires in COVID-19. Overall study: There were acute and convalescent COVID-19 samples, and they came from the United States, Italy and Spain. Sample material is recorded as cDNA or gDNA derived from T cells, B-cell-depleted T cells, or PBMCs.

Per germline, CDR1 MNHEY and CDR2 SMNVEV (reference sequence). Deletions cut 6 bases from V and 6 bases from J, with 26 bases between. The CDR3 contains 18 residues. The chain joins TRBV27 to TRBJ1-4, with D perhaps TRBD1 (5 bases). Sequencing was done on a sample of peripheral blood. This sequence originates from a woman aged 55-70 years with acute or convalescent COVID-19. The CDR3 DNA follows: TGTGCCAGCAGGTTCTTTCCCCCGGGGAGGGGAGGGGATGAAAAACTGTTTTTT. It codes for CASRFFPPGRGGDEKLFF.